Detailed here is one TCR beta chain. The clone's antigen remains unknown. The record has no base qualities; no much larger clone is one base away. Donors were healthy HIV-negative adults with no recently reported acute infections or vaccinations. Only Caucasian adults living in Nashville, Tennessee, USA were represented among the donors. CD4+ T cells were enriched by magnetic negative selection, after which naive cells were positively selected on CD45RA and the negative fraction was taken as the memory subset. Blood was obtained by leukapheresis, after which PBMCs were separated by Ficoll-Histopaque density gradient centrifugation and cryopreserved in liquid nitrogen vapor phase. Analytical flow cytometry was used to check the purity and quantity of each magnetically sorted T cell population. Genomic DNA was isolated from every sorted fraction and measured by UV absorbance on a Nanodrop 2000c. This specimen belongs to a study of shared clonotypes between healthy human individuals (dated by TCRdb to 2020 to 2021). Regarding the study in general: Two women and three men aged 18 to 49 years were included in the cohort. Blood TCR repertoires of several healthy adults were deeply sequenced to estimate repertoire size and the extent of clonotype sharing between individuals. Between about 0.85 and 10 billion PBMCs per donor were obtained by leukapheresis. Libraries were prepared and TCR repertoires were sequenced by different laboratories using diverse techniques, in order to increase sequencing depth and limit assay-specific biases. Per donor, three plates each were used for CD4 naive and CD4 memory, two for CD8 naive, and one for CD8 memory.

CDR1 and CDR2, looked up from the germline V gene, are SGHRS and YFSETQ. V sheds 4 bases and J sheds 1 base, leaving 12 bases between their ends. The CDR3 contains 15 residues, cysteine and phenylalanine counted. CDR3 DNA is the only sequence kept; it has 45 bases, read in frame from the first base. General findings and caveats noted by the study authors: Clonotypes shared by all four sorted-subset donors showed higher generation probabilities than non-shared clonotypes. Estimated clonotype richness was generally larger for naive than for memory subsets. Sharing across several donors was observed for approximately 5% of naive CD4, around 3.5% of naive CD8, over 2% of memory CD4, and roughly 0.4% of memory CD8 clonotypes. Rarefaction of sorted-subset datasets indicated incomplete sequencing despite the large sequencing depth. Pairwise subsampling indicated that sequencing depth was expected to affect the degree of clonotype sharing among donors. Because the study included a small number of donors, the genetic and exposure-history diversity represented was limited. Sampling was restricted to blood, and TCR repertoires in tissue are likely to differ from TCR repertoires in blood.

TCR CDR3 regions were amplified from genomic DNA by multiplex PCR using the deep immunoSEQ assay. For each cell subset, the extracted genomic DNA was distributed evenly across all wells of several immunoSEQ 96-well plates, and each plate served as one replicate. For sorted subsets, each replicate PCR was loaded with 200 ng genomic DNA, equivalent to some 27,000 T cell genomes. Purified libraries were measured with a Qubit 3.0 fluorometer, size-checked on a Bioanalyzer 2100, and measured again with the KAPA Library Quantification kit. Every immunoSEQ 96-well plate was sequenced on a separate single-read 150-cycle Illumina NextSeq 550 flow cell. In the original analysis: Because the immunoSEQ output included only junctional sequences and no quality scores, the filtering could not be the same as the filtering used for full-length reads. To assign V/J genes and CDR3, sequences were annotated against IMGT germline references using PyIR, a Python wrapper for IgBLAST v1.9. Reads were filtered out if the reads had weak V/J assignments (E-value above 1e-6), no CDR3, stop codons, out-of-frame junctions, or ambiguous translated residues. A V3J clonotype was defined by an identical inferred V gene, J gene, and CDR3 amino acid sequence. To compute the percentage overlap between repertoires, the number of shared unique clonotypes was divided by the size of the smaller repertoire. Richness of each repertoire was evaluated using RTK rarefaction, the Chao1 estimator, and Recon v2.1 estimates of unobserved clonotypes. OLGA was used to compute generation probabilities for all TCRbeta clonotypes that the gDNA method yielded from a handful of donors. What TCRdb holds here is the immuneACCESS table cut down to in-frame rearrangements. Part of the clones is not present; checked against another copy, under half of the missing clones reflect an unresolved V gene, and the others are unexplained. V and J calls plus clone size are reproduced from that table; the DNA served to infer D and trimming. The sample data list hundreds of thousands of clones, and 60% to 75% of these were observed just once. The ten largest clonotypes hold 1.5% to 2% of the sample.

In this chain, TRBV5-1 is recombined with TRBJ2-1; the D gene is tentatively TRBD1 or TRBD2, each matching 5 bases. The TCR originated in a young woman in good health. The sample consisted of memory CD4+ T cells sorted from blood. This specimen's cell subset or site label, interpreted: CD45RA-negative fraction. DNA sequence: TGCGCCAGCAGCACGGGGCCGGGGTCCTACAATGAGCAGTTCTTC. The encoded protein is CASSTGPGSYNEQFF.